A single sample is the source of the 20 T cell receptor beta chains below, sequenced in a study of blood T cell repertoires in COVID-19. TCRdb's copy holds only in-frame clones and misses some; the assay was immunoSEQ multiplex PCR. The sample carries fewer than 250,000 clones, approximately 81% recorded once. The source material was peripheral blood. Receptors originate from an elderly woman with COVID-19, enrolled during active disease.

The chain couples TRBV14 to TRBJ2-2; no clear D. CDR1 is SGHDN and CDR2 is FVKESK in the germline V gene. This CDR3 region has 15 residues. V lost 0 bases to trimming and J lost 4 bases, with 9 bases between them. CDR3 nucleotides: TGTGCCAGCAGCCAAGATCGGTACAGCACCGGGGAGCTGTTTTTT. It translates to CASSQDRYSTGELFF.

This rearrangement joins TRBV28 to TRBJ1-5, with 11 nucleotides matching TRBD1. CDR3 size: 16 residues. Germline CDR1 is MDHEN and CDR2 is SYDVKM. Trimming took 5 bases from V and 2 from J; bases not matched to a gene: 5. CDR3 in amino acids: CASSRGQGAGNQPQHF. The CDR3 DNA sequence: TGTGCCAGCAGTCGCGGACAGGGGGCGGGCAATCAGCCCCAGCATTTT.

This clone was detected once. The V and J genes are TRBV18 and TRBJ1-1, with D possibly being TRBD1 (5 bases). Germline CDR1 reads KGHSH; CDR2 reads LQKENI. V was trimmed by 6 bases and J by 0 bases, leaving 17 bases between them. There are 16 residues in the CDR3. Written as DNA, the CDR3 is TGTGCCAGCTCGAGGGGAGGGGATCGTATGAACACTGAAGCTTTCTTT. Protein sequence: CASSRGGDRMNTEAFF.

The rearrangement uses TRBV9 and TRBJ1-3, with D unresolved. This CDR3 is built from 15 residues. V lost 3 bases and J lost 1, with 11 bases in between. CDR1 is SGDLS, CDR2 YYNGEE, per germline. The DNA for the CDR3 is TGTGCCAGCAGCGCGGACTTCTCTTCTGGAAACACCATATATTTT. Its translation: CASSADFSSGNTIYF.

The chain carries TRBV7-9 and TRBJ1-4; 9 bases are a match to TRBD1. Trimming took 2 bases from V and 0 from J; bases not matched to a gene: 4. CDR1 is SEHNR, CDR2 FQNEAQ, per germline (reference sequence). The CDR3 extends over 17 amino acids. The CDR3 bases are TGTGCCAGCAGCTTAAGGACAGGGGACCCAACTAATGAAAAACTGTTTTTT. Protein: CASSLRTGDPTNEKLFF.

The gene calls are TRBV19 and TRBJ1-2; D ambiguous. V dropped 4 bases and J dropped 0 bases, with 18 bases sitting between them. The CDR3 loop spans 17 amino acids. The germline V gene has CDR1 LNHDA and CDR2 SQIVND (reference sequence). CDR3 sequence: CASSSVGTRSANYGYTF. Here the CDR3 DNA reads TGTGCCAGTAGTAGCGTAGGCACCAGGTCAGCTAACTATGGCTACACCTTC.

This clone occurred a few times. The chain joins TRBV27 to TRBJ1-5; D is possibly TRBD1 (5 bases). The V gene lost 4 bases and the J gene lost 2 bases, with 6 bases spanning the gap. The V gene's germline CDR1 is MNHEY and CDR2 SMNVEV (reference sequence). This CDR3 is built from 13 residues. DNA for the CDR3: TGTGCCAGCAGTTGGGGGGGCAATCAGCCCCAGCATTTT. Encoded protein: CASSWGGNQPQHF.

The chain links TRBV2 to TRBJ1-3; weak D call: TRBD1 (5 bases). Trimming pared 10 bases from V and 2 bases from J, leaving 15 bases between. Germline V gene data show CDR1 as SNHLY and CDR2 as FYNNEI. The CDR3 extends over 14 amino acids. CDR3 DNA sequence: TGTGCCACCCTCGAGTTGGGGCCTGGAAACACCATATATTTT. This gives the protein CATLELGPGNTIYF.

V and J are TRBV6-1 and TRBJ1-4; D may be TRBD1 (5 bases). Trimming shortened V by 3 bases and J by 8 bases, and 13 bases separated the two germline ends. The length of the CDR3 is 14 residues. Per germline, CDR1 MNHNS and CDR2 SASEGT. Here the CDR3 DNA reads TGTGCCAGCAGTGACGGGGGAGTACAAGAAAAACTGTTTTTT. Translating gives CASSDGGVQEKLFF.

The chain employs TRBV10-2 and TRBJ2-1; D ambiguous. CDR3 size: 12 residues. V lost 3 bases and J lost 10, with 10 bases in between. Germline CDR1 reads WSHSY; CDR2 reads SAAADI. CDR3 nucleotides: TGCGCCAGCAGTGACAACTCAAGAGAGCAGTTCTTC. Its translation is CASSDNSREQFF.

A few counts support this clone. V is TRBV5-1 and J is TRBJ2-3, with a weak D call TRBD2 (7 bases). V lost 0 bases and J lost 6, with 14 bases in between. CDR3 length: 15 amino acids. Germline V gene lookup returns CDR1 SGHRS and CDR2 YFSETQ. This CDR3 is CASSLGGGGADTQYF. The DNA of the CDR3 is TGCGCCAGCAGCTTGGGTGGCGGGGGCGCGGATACGCAGTATTTT.

This chain connects TRBV5-4 to TRBJ1-6; 10 bases are shared with TRBD1. Germline loops: CDR1 SGHNT, CDR2 YYREEE (reference sequence). With V trimmed by 6 bases and J by 8 bases, 8 bases remained unmatched. This CDR3 has 15 amino acids. The CDR3 reads CASTETGGAYSPLHF. The DNA for the CDR3 is TGTGCCAGCACCGAGACAGGGGGCGCGTATTCACCCCTCCACTTT. Full variable domain (outside the CDR3, taken from reference TRBV5-4 and TRBJ1-6): ETGVTQSPTHLIKTRGQQVTLRCSSQSGHNTVSWYQQALGQGPQFIFQYYREEENGRGNFPPRFSGLQFPNYSSELNVNALELDDSALYLCASTETGGAYSPLHFGNGTRLTVT.

The gene calls are TRBV28 and TRBJ1-6, with 7 bases lining up with TRBD1. The V segment lost 10 bases and the J segment 8 bases; nucleotides outside the gene matches: 11. This CDR3 has 14 residues. The germline V gene has CDR1 MDHEN and CDR2 SYDVKM. CDR3 bases: TGTGCCAACCAACCGGGACAGAGAGATTCACCCCTCCACTTT. The encoded protein is CANQPGQRDSPLHF.

The sample holds one count of this clone. The chain couples TRBV25-1 to TRBJ1-3; unclear D gene. CDR1 is MGHDK and CDR2 is SYGVNS in the germline V gene. The germline V and J ends were trimmed by 7 bases and 6 bases, with 19 bases remaining between them. This CDR3 is built from 15 residues. The CDR3, as DNA: TGTGCCAGCATGGCCCGGGGTTCTACCCAAAACACCATATATTTT. This gives the protein CASMARGSTQNTIYF.

CDR3 bases: TGTGCCAGTAGTAGGAGGACAGGAGCCGAATCTTATAGCAATCAGCCCCAGCATTTT. Its protein product is CASSRRTGAESYSNQPQHF. The V call is TRBV19, the J call TRBJ1-5; TRBD1 matches at 7 bases. The ends lost 4 bases at V and 0 bases at J; junction bases unmatched: 15. CDR1 LNHDA and CDR2 SQIVND come from the germline V gene (reference sequence). The CDR3 contains 19 residues.

V usage is TRBV28 and J usage is TRBJ1-5, with TRBD1 identical over 7 bases. The ends lost 11 bases at V and 2 bases at J; junction bases unmatched: 6. This CDR3 spans 13 amino acids. Germline V lookup: CDR1 MDHEN, CDR2 SYDVKM. The CDR3 DNA is TGTGCCTGCCACAGGGGACGCAATCAGCCCCAGCATTTT. Encoded protein: CACHRGRNQPQHF.

The chain uses TRBV29-1 and TRBJ2-1; D is uncertain. Germline loops: CDR1 SQVTM, CDR2 ANQGSEA. The V and J ends lost 5 bases and 4 bases respectively, with 15 bases between them. This CDR3 contains 14 residues. This CDR3 is CSVSGNEAYNEQFF. DNA for the CDR3: TGCAGCGTTTCCGGAAACGAGGCTTACAATGAGCAGTTCTTC.

This sequence joins TRBV14 and TRBJ2-7; TRBD1 agrees at 9 bases. The J segment lost 6 bases and the V segment lost 4 bases, leaving 7 bases of the junction unmatched. Germline V CDR1 and CDR2: SGHDN, FVKESK. This CDR3 is 14 amino acids long. The CDR3 bases are TGTGCCAGCAGCCCACCGGGACAGGGTCGCGAGCAGTACTTC. It yields the protein CASSPPGQGREQYF. Together with reference TRBV14 and TRBJ2-7, the CDR3 gives the full variable domain: EAGVTQFPSHSVIEKGQTVTLRCDPISGHDNLYWYRRVMGKEIKFLLHFVKESKQDESGMPNNRFLAERTGGTYSTLKVQPAELEDSGVYFCASSPPGQGREQYFGPGTRLTVT.

This clone was seen once. The V call is TRBV7-2, the J call TRBJ2-5; TRBD1 matches at 9 bases. The CDR3 consists of 15 residues. Trimming removed 5 bases from V and 4 bases from J; junction bases left unmatched: 8. The germline CDR1 and CDR2 sequences are SGHTA and FQGNSA. CDR3 sequence reads: CASSTRQGGGETQYF. The CDR3 DNA sequence: TGTGCCAGCAGCACGCGACAGGGGGGTGGAGAGACCCAGTACTTC.

For the CDR3, the DNA is TGTGCCAGCAGCCAAGTAGCTAGCGGGGGGCCCCAAGAGACCCAGTACTTC. It encodes CASSQVASGGPQETQYF. This chain uses TRBV3-1 (or the pseudogene TRBV3-2) with TRBJ2-5; TRBD2 matches at 11 bases. The germline V gene has CDR1 LGHDT and CDR2 YNNKEL (reference sequence). This CDR3 spans 17 amino acids. Trimming cost V 1 base and J 1 base; bases outside gene matches: 5.